Following are 16 T cell receptor beta chains from one sample sequenced in a study of regulatory T cells in long-lasting Graves disease. Sample time point: newly diagnosed GD, antithyroid drugs for less than 3 months. TCR sequences were obtained from RNA taken from PBMCs. In building TCR beta libraries, iRepertoire HTBI primers were used together with Arm-PCR of CDR3 regions. TCRdb reanalysed the multiplex PCR reads using MiXCR and keeps one entry per CDR3 protein. The sample carries roughly 560,000 distinct CDR3 sequences, around 12% recorded once. Separately, the same data were catalogued under a study of T cells in Graves' hyperthyroidism and ophthalmopathy.

The sample consisted of peripheral blood mononuclear cells (PBMCs), taken at new diagnosis, from a patient treated with antithyroid drugs. The receptors stem from a woman in her 30s with Graves disease.

The J gene is TRBJ2-5, the V gene TRBV30; 12 nucleotides match TRBD1. V trimming: 3 bases; J trimming: 5 bases; junction bases outside the gene matches: 10. CDR1 GTSNPN and CDR2 SVGIG come from the germline V gene (reference sequence). There are 16 residues in the CDR3. The CDR3 nucleotides read TGTGCCTGGAGGGGCCCGGGACAGGGGGCTTTGGAGACCCAGTACTTC. Its translation is CAWRGPGQGALETQYF.

A few counts support this clonotype. The chain has TRBV2 and TRBJ1-1, with D unresolved. The CDR3 contains 13 residues. Germline V gives CDR1 SNHLY, CDR2 FYNNEI. V was trimmed by 5 bases and J by 2 bases, leaving 9 bases between them. The CDR3 region is CASSSDGNTEAFF. CDR3 DNA sequence: TGTGCCAGCAGTTCTGACGGTAACACTGAAGCTTTCTTT.

The genes are TRBV7-8 and TRBJ2-7; D gene unclear. V was shortened by 5 bases and J by 3 bases, with 11 bases between the two germline ends. The germline CDR1 and CDR2 sequences are SGHVS and FQNEAQ. The CDR3 length is 13 residues. CDR3 region: CASSQVHLYEQYF. For the CDR3, the DNA is TGTGCCAGCAGCCAAGTACACCTCTACGAGCAGTACTTC. Full variable domain (outside the CDR3, taken from reference TRBV7-8 and TRBJ2-7): GAGVSQSPRYKVAKRGQDVALRCDPISGHVSLFWYQQALGQGPEFLTYFQNEAQLDKSGLPSDRFFAERPEGSVSTLKIQRTQQEDSAVYLCASSQVHLYEQYFGPGTRLTVT.

The genes are TRBV25-1 and TRBJ1-1; D may be TRBD1 (6 bases). Germline values: CDR1 MGHDK, CDR2 SYGVNS. The CDR3 is 14 amino acids. Deletions cut 1 base from V and 1 base from J, with 7 bases between. This CDR3 is CASSEWGANTEAFF. In DNA, the CDR3 is TGTGCCAGCAGTGAATGGGGGGCGAACACTGAAGCTTTCTTT.

This clonotype was counted at least ten times. The V and J genes are TRBV3-1 and TRBJ2-1, with D unresolved. Germline V gene lookup returns CDR1 LGHDT and CDR2 YNNKEL (reference sequence). The CDR3 covers 11 residues. The V end lost 3 bases, the J end lost 10 bases, and 7 bases lay between the germline ends. CDR3 in DNA: TGTGCCAGCAGCCAGTTCTCCGAGCAGTTCTTC. Translated, it gives CASSQFSEQFF.

This clonotype turned up a few times. The V gene is TRBV7-2, the J gene TRBJ2-3; 14 positions agree with TRBD2. The CDR3 length is 17 residues. From germline, CDR1 is SGHTA and CDR2 FQGNSA. J gave up 5 bases and V 7 bases, and 11 bases lay outside the gene matches. Here the CDR3 reads CASNSFRLAGGLDTQYF. Written as DNA, the CDR3 is TGTGCCAGCAACTCATTCCGACTAGCGGGAGGGTTAGATACGCAGTATTTT.

The genes are TRBV6-1 and TRBJ2-2; a possible D gene is TRBD1 (6 bases). V was clipped by 7 bases and J by 4 bases, with 16 bases between them. CDR1 and CDR2 from the germline V gene are MNHNS and SASEGT. The CDR3 spans 15 residues. The CDR3 protein is CASKTDRLATGELFF. CDR3 nucleotides: TGTGCCAGCAAGACGGACAGACTTGCCACCGGGGAGCTGTTTTTT.

This clonotype has a count of ten or more. The chain is built from TRBV28 and TRBJ2-7; possible D gene TRBD1, 6 bases. The CDR3 sequence is 14 residues long. The V end lost 6 bases, the J end lost 1 base, and 13 bases lay between the germline ends. Germline CDR1 is MDHEN and CDR2 is SYDVKM. CDR3 region: CASSPPQGSYEQYF. Here the CDR3 DNA reads TGTGCCAGCAGCCCCCCACAGGGATCCTACGAGCAGTACTTC. Drawing the rest from reference TRBV28 and TRBJ2-7, the complete variable domain is DVKVTQSSRYLVKRTGEKVFLECVQDMDHENMFWYRQDPGLGLRLIYFSYDVKMKEKGDIPEGYSVSREKKERFSLILESASTNQTSMYLCASSPPQGSYEQYFGPGTRLTVT.

This clonotype has a count of ten or more. The V and J genes are TRBV9 and TRBJ2-1, with TRBD2 identical over 11 bases. The CDR3 extends over 16 amino acids. Germline V gene data show CDR1 as SGDLS and CDR2 as YYNGEE. J was trimmed by 8 bases and V by 6 bases; bases with no gene match: 13. The CDR3 loop reads CASTPGWASGRHEQFF. In DNA form, the CDR3 reads TGTGCCAGCACCCCCGGGTGGGCTAGCGGGAGGCATGAGCAGTTCTTC.

The rearrangement joins TRBV12-3 or TRBV12-4 to TRBJ1-2, with 9 bases fitting TRBD1. With 1 base clipped from V and 7 bases from J, the junction kept 4 bases outside the gene matches. The CDR3 runs 14 residues. The CDR3 region is CASSLGGTGFGYTF. In DNA form, the CDR3 reads TGTGCCAGCAGTTTAGGGGGGACAGGGTTTGGCTACACCTTC.

V usage is TRBV6-2 or TRBV6-3 and J usage is TRBJ1-5; the D is unclear. The CDR3 length is 14 residues. Germline CDR1 and CDR2: MNHEY and SVGEGT. Between the trimmed V and J ends, which lost 7 bases and 0 bases, there was a span of 10 bases. The CDR3 DNA reads TGTGCCAGCACACCGGGCCATAGCAATCAGCCCCAGCATTTT. Its translation is CASTPGHSNQPQHF.

The sample holds many counts of this clonotype. This sequence joins TRBV30 and TRBJ1-1; D is unresolved. The CDR3 has 11 residues. The V and J ends lost 4 bases and 1 base respectively, with 4 bases between them. Germline CDR1 is GTSNPN and CDR2 is SVGIG (reference sequence). CDR3 residues: CAWNANTEAFF. Here the CDR3 DNA reads TGTGCCTGGAACGCGAACACTGAAGCTTTCTTT.

This clonotype was counted at least ten times. The chain's CDR3 is CASSGMTNASPLHF. The CDR3 DNA reads TGTGCCAGCAGTGGTATGACAAACGCTTCACCCCTCCACTTT. V and J are TRBV2 and TRBJ1-6, with no clear D. CDR3 length: 14 residues. Trimming took 4 bases from V and 9 from J, leaving 13 bases between them. CDR1 is SNHLY, CDR2 FYNNEI, per germline. Complete variable domain (other parts from reference TRBV2 and TRBJ1-6): EPEVTQTPSHQVTQMGQEVILRCVPISNHLYFYWYRQILGQKVEFLVSFYNNEISEKSEIFDDQFSVERPDGSNFTLKIRSTKLEDSAMYFCASSGMTNASPLHFGNGTRLTVT.

In this sample, this clonotype turned up a few times. The chain is built from TRBV18 and TRBJ2-2; tentative D call: TRBD1 (6 bases). Germline CDR1 is KGHSH and CDR2 is LQKENI. The V gene lost 2 bases and the J gene lost 4 bases, with 11 bases spanning the gap. The CDR3 covers 15 residues. The CDR3 region is CASSPYRDFTGELFF. The CDR3, as DNA: TGTGCCAGCTCACCATACAGGGATTTCACCGGGGAGCTGTTTTTT. Full variable domain (remainder filled in from reference TRBV18 and TRBJ2-2): NAGVMQNPRHLVRRRGQEARLRCSPMKGHSHVYWYRQLPEEGLKFMVYLQKENIIDESGMPKERFSAEFPKEGPSILRIQQVVRGDSAAYFCASSPYRDFTGELFFGEGSRLTVL.

This chain joins TRBV19 and TRBJ1-2; D not certain. The CDR3 covers 14 residues. The germline V gene has CDR1 LNHDA and CDR2 SQIVND (reference sequence). The V and J ends lost 4 bases and 7 bases respectively, with 16 bases between them. The CDR3 spells CASSTRRPTGGYTF. DNA for the CDR3: TGTGCCAGTAGTACCCGGCGACCGACGGGTGGCTACACCTTC.

This clonotype was found many times. The chain joins TRBV3-1 to TRBJ1-1; no clear D. Germline V CDR1 and CDR2: LGHDT, YNNKEL (reference sequence). The length of the CDR3 is 15 residues. Trimming pared 3 bases from V and 5 bases from J, leaving 16 bases between. CDR3 in DNA: TGTGCCAGCAGCCACTCCTACGGGGTACGGACTGAAGCTTTCTTT. Residues: CASSHSYGVRTEAFF. The complete variable domain, with remaining parts taken from reference TRBV3-1 and TRBJ1-1, reads DTAVSQTPKYLVTQMGNDKSIKCEQNLGHDTMYWYKQDSKKFLKIMFSYNNKELIINETVPNRFSPKSPDKAHLNLHINSLELGDSAVYFCASSHSYGVRTEAFFGQGTRLTVV.